Sequencing of this T cell receptor (beta chain) was carried out in a study of CD4+ T cells in melanoma. Study results and limitations: Reportedly, melanoma neoantigen-specific CD4+ T cells showed varied differentiation states. A reported correlation linked neoantigen-specific CD4+ T cells to CD8+, macrophage and B cell function.

Turning to this clone: Its antigen is unknown.

Sequenced by immunoSEQ multiplex PCR; TCRdb stores in-frame clones only, minus some. The sample has about 140,000 clones; around 90% are singletons. The germline CDR1 and CDR2 sequences are DFQATT and SNEGSKA (reference sequence). V was trimmed by 1 base and J by 7 bases, leaving 7 bases between them. The CDR3 sequence is 11 residues long. The rearrangement joins TRBV20-1 to TRBJ1-1; tentatively, D is TRBD1 (5 bases). The receptor was derived from a human donor with melanoma. The DNA of the CDR3 is TGCAGTGCTAGAGGGACACGTGAAGCTTTCTTT. Its protein is CSARGTREAFF.